The TCR beta chain described here comes from a study of OX40 agonist ivuxolimab in advanced cancers. Broadly, across the study: Ivuxolimab was an agonistic, fully human IgG2 monoclonal antibody directed against OX40 (CD134), a costimulatory receptor. Intravenous ivuxolimab was administered to patients every 2 weeks at six dose levels: 0.01, 0.1, 0.3, 1.5, 3 and 10 mg/kg. Of the 50 to 55 dose-escalation patients, hepatocellular carcinoma was present in around 20, melanoma in about 15, renal cell carcinoma in 9 and head and neck cancer in 9. In the dose-escalation cohort, around four fifths of patients were male, and the mean age was 60 years with a range of about 23 to 79. Prior anti-PD-1, anti-PD-L1 or anti-CTLA-4 therapy was permitted, and checkpoint inhibitors had been received by approximately 39% of dose-escalation patients. Partial responses were achieved by three dose-escalation patients, of whom one had hepatocellular carcinoma and two had cutaneous melanoma. Peripheral TCRbeta sequencing was intended to test whether TCR sequence diversity was altered and clonal T-cell expansion was caused by ivuxolimab. The paper reports the monotherapy dose-escalation portion (N of about 54 patients) of the phase I ivuxolimab trial.

Points the paper makes about the study in general: Which antigens the clonally expanded peripheral T cells were specific for was not determined. Clonal expansion of both CD4+ and CD8+ blood T cells was observed from baseline to week 6 at doses 0.1 to 3.0 mg/kg. In the 0.1-3.0 mg/kg groups, partial responders were among the patients with the lowest normalized peripheral clonal expansion, particularly in CD8+ T cells. After ivuxolimab, more expanded clones were found on average in CD8+ T cells than in CD4+ T cells. Low levels of normalized T-cell clonal expansion were also seen in some nonresponding patients.

Genomic DNA was extracted from sorted cells for sequencing of the TCRbeta CDR3 region. TCRbeta CDR3 regions were sequenced using the immunoSEQ Assay. In its TCRdb copy, this immuneACCESS table keeps in-frame sequences only and misses some clones. Where compared with another copy, unresolved V genes explain less than half of these, and the others have no known cause. The sample contains around 90,000 clones, 80% to 90% of them found a single time. The top ten clonotypes cover 0.31% of the sample. The trial excluded patients who had a history of autoimmune disease or were on systemic immunosuppression. In every dose cohort, peripheral blood was drawn for TCR sequencing at baseline, cycle 4 day 1, and cycle 7 day 1. Samples were obtained from an open-label, multicenter, first-in-human phase I dose-escalation trial of ivuxolimab. Adults with locally advanced or metastatic melanoma, renal cell carcinoma, hepatocellular carcinoma or head and neck squamous cell carcinoma were enrolled in the trial. CD4+ and CD8+ T cells were sorted separately from peripheral blood before TCR sequencing.

As encoded in the germline V gene, CDR1 is SGHRS while CDR2 is YFSETQ. Trimming accounts for 1 base at V and 4 bases at J, while the number of junction bases matched to no gene is 5. From the cysteine up to the phenylalanine, the CDR3 has a length of 16 residues. Only CDR3 DNA remains: 48 bases, in frame from the first base. Comment on this clone: No antigen is known for it. Base qualities are not at hand, and no much larger clone is one base apart.

Here the sequenced sample was CD4+ or CD8+ T cells sorted from blood, taken in a trial of the OX40 agonist ivuxolimab. The TCR was taken from an adult with an advanced solid tumor such as melanoma, head and neck, liver or kidney cancer. Recombination linked TRBV5-1 to TRBJ2-5; TRBD2 aligns with 12 central bases. The nucleotide sequence reads as follows: TGCGCCAGCAGCTTGCGCTCGGGACTAGCGGGAGAGACCCAGTACTTC. This codes for CASSLRSGLAGETQYF.